These 29 T cell receptor beta chains originate from one sample sequenced in a study of identical twins. TCRdb analysed the 5' RACE reads with MiXCR anew, one entry per CDR3 protein. The sample lists under 900,000 distinct CDR3 sequences, roughly an eighth occurring once. The data also belong to a second study, concerning yellow fever vaccine responses in identical twins.

The sequenced sample consisted of PBMCs. The receptors shown here come from a woman aged 18-29 years in good health.

The sample holds a few counts of this clonotype. The V and J genes are TRBV5-1 and TRBJ2-5, with D tentatively TRBD1 (5 bases). Trimming cost V 4 bases and J 0 bases, with 13 bases left between them. This CDR3 region has 15 residues. Per germline, CDR1 SGHRS and CDR2 YFSETQ. The CDR3 nucleotides read TGCGCCAGCAGCGGGTGGACACTGTACCAAGAGACCCAGTACTTC. Its protein product is CASSGWTLYQETQYF.

The J gene is TRBJ1-4, the V gene TRBV20-1; D not resolved. Trimming left V 0 bases short and J 7 bases short, with 12 bases between. The germline V gene encodes CDR1 DFQATT and CDR2 SNEGSKA (reference sequence). The CDR3 covers 14 residues. CDR3 bases: TGCAGTGCTAGAGACGCCGGTTGGGGTGAAAAACTGTTTTTT. Protein sequence: CSARDAGWGEKLFF.

The chain combines TRBV12-3 or TRBV12-4 with TRBJ1-3, with D perhaps matching TRBD1 (6 bases). CDR3 length: 15 amino acids. V shed 5 bases and J shed 5 bases, with 16 bases lying between them. The CDR3 sequence: CASSRKGGLRNTIYF. CDR3 bases: TGTGCCAGCAGTCGCAAGGGGGGTTTACGAAACACCATATATTTT.

The table lists this clonotype with a few counts. The chain links TRBV6-1 to TRBJ1-4, with 9 bases lining up with TRBD1. Germline CDR1 is MNHNS and CDR2 is SASEGT. The length of the CDR3 is 14 residues. With V trimmed by 6 bases and J by 8 bases, 7 bases remained unmatched. The CDR3 spells CASSPTGGLEKLFF. CDR3 nucleotides: TGTGCCAGCAGCCCGACAGGGGGATTGGAAAAACTGTTTTTT.

A single count supports this clonotype. This chain uses TRBV11-2 with TRBJ2-1; 8 nucleotides agree with TRBD2. The junction had 9 bases not matched to a gene; V was cut back by 2 bases and J by 12 bases. The CDR3 sequence is 14 residues long. CDR1 is SGHAT, CDR2 FQNNGV, per germline. The CDR3 DNA reads as TGTGCCAGCAGCTTAAAGGGACTAGTCAGATCGCAGTTCTTC. Residues: CASSLKGLVRSQFF.

The chain recombines TRBV3-1 with TRBJ2-5; D is undetermined. Germline CDR1 reads LGHDT; CDR2 reads YNNKEL (reference sequence). The CDR3 sequence is 14 residues long. The ends were cut back, 0 bases at V and 1 base at J, with 6 bases in the middle. DNA of the CDR3: TGTGCCAGCAGCCAAGAGCTCTTCCAAGAGACCCAGTACTTC. This encodes CASSQELFQETQYF.

There are a few counts of this clonotype. CDR3 protein: CASSARPGQGGEQFF. CDR3 nucleotides: TGCGCCAGCAGCGCTCGACCGGGACAGGGAGGTGAGCAGTTCTTC. This chain joins TRBV5-1 and TRBJ2-1; 9 bases map to TRBD1. Germline trimming cut 4 bases from V and 9 bases from J; bases unmatched to any gene: 11. Germline values: CDR1 SGHRS, CDR2 YFSETQ. The CDR3 has 15 amino acids.

Many counts were recorded for this clonotype. The chain has TRBV12-5 and TRBJ2-7; D unclear. The CDR3 is 13 residues long. Germline CDR1 reads LGHNT; CDR2 reads FRNRAP. Deletions cut 7 bases from V and 7 bases from J, with 17 bases between. DNA of the CDR3: TGTGCTAGTGCCCCCCCTTTGGCGGAAGAGCAGTACTTC. Amino acids: CASAPPLAEEQYF.

CDR3 amino acids: CASRPSGRANTGELFF. CDR3 in DNA: TGTGCCAGCAGACCCAGCGGACGAGCGAACACCGGGGAGCTGTTTTTT. The genes are TRBV6-1 and TRBJ2-2; D may be TRBD2 (5 bases). The CDR3 is made up of 16 amino acids. Germline lookup yields CDR1 MNHNS and CDR2 SASEGT. Trimming removed 6 bases at V and 0 bases at J, with 14 bases between.

This clonotype was seen repeatedly, ten times or more. The CDR3: CASSLGGLGPQHF. The CDR3 region has the DNA TGTGCCAGCAGTTTGGGGGGGCTCGGGCCCCAGCATTTT. V usage is TRBV12-3 or TRBV12-4 and J usage is TRBJ1-5; D is possibly TRBD1 (6 bases). The CDR3 spans 13 residues. Trimming left V 3 bases short and J 9 bases short, with 12 bases between.

The chain has TRBV7-9 and TRBJ2-1; 7 bases align to TRBD1. The CDR3 spans 17 residues. The germline CDR1 and CDR2 sequences are SEHNR and FQNEAQ (reference sequence). V was clipped by 1 base and J by 3 bases; unmatched bases: 9. The CDR3 region has the DNA TGTGCCAGCAGCTTAGGCACGCTAAGACAGGGCTACAATGAGCAGTTCTTC. Protein product: CASSLGTLRQGYNEQFF.

This clonotype was picked up a small number of times. The rearrangement joins TRBV29-1 to TRBJ2-2, with 12 bases matching TRBD2. V shed 7 bases, J shed 1 base, and the junction held 4 bases outside the gene matches. CDR1 is SQVTM, CDR2 ANQGSEA, per germline. The CDR3 extends over 15 amino acids. The chain's CDR3 is CSGRLAGENTGELFF. DNA for the CDR3: TGCAGCGGTAGACTAGCGGGGGAGAACACCGGGGAGCTGTTTTTT.

V is TRBV5-5 and J is TRBJ2-7; the D is unclear. The CDR3 totals 13 residues. Germline lookup yields CDR1 SGHKS and CDR2 YYEKEE (reference sequence). Trimming removed 3 bases at V and 6 bases at J, with 13 bases between. CDR3 sequence reads: CASSSSTFSEQYF. The CDR3 DNA reads TGTGCCAGCAGCTCCTCGACATTTAGCGAGCAGTACTTC.

The chain joins TRBV5-1 to TRBJ1-1, with 7 bases that match TRBD1. The length of the CDR3 is 19 residues. Germline V lookup: CDR1 SGHRS, CDR2 YFSETQ. The junction had 16 bases not matched to a gene; V was cut back by 2 bases and J by 0 bases. Here the CDR3 reads CASSFRDRDSWSLNTEAFF. The DNA of the CDR3 is TGCGCCAGCAGCTTCAGAGACCGGGACAGCTGGAGCCTGAACACTGAAGCTTTCTTT.

V gene TRBV29-1 combines with J gene TRBJ2-1; 8 bases agree with TRBD2. With 2 bases clipped from V and 4 bases from J, the junction kept 16 bases outside the gene matches. CDR1 is SQVTM, CDR2 ANQGSEA, per germline. The CDR3 has 18 amino acids. CDR3 in amino acids: CSVESLTGGLGGYNEQFF. CDR3 nucleotide sequence: TGCAGCGTTGAATCCCTGACGGGGGGACTAGGAGGGTACAATGAGCAGTTCTTC.

The table lists this clonotype with a few counts. The chain combines TRBV12-3 or TRBV12-4 with TRBJ2-5; TRBD2 aligns across 8 bases. The V gene end was trimmed by 10 bases and the J gene end by 2 bases; junction bases not matched to a gene: 9. This CDR3 region has 14 residues. The DNA of the CDR3 is TGTGCCACCTCGACCGGACTAGCTCAAGAGACCCAGTACTTC. Residues: CATSTGLAQETQYF.

This chain links TRBV6-1 with TRBJ2-5; the D gene is possibly TRBD2 (6 bases). Looked up from germline, CDR1 is MNHNS and CDR2 is SASEGT. Trimming pared 5 bases from V and 5 bases from J, leaving 15 bases between. The CDR3 loop spans 14 amino acids. CDR3 nucleotides: TGTGCCAGCAGTCCCGGGGGTTTCGGGGAGACCCAGTACTTC. Its protein is CASSPGGFGETQYF.

The V call is TRBV20-1, the J call TRBJ2-1; 13 positions agree with TRBD2. This CDR3 comprises 15 residues. With 4 bases clipped from V and 8 bases from J, the junction kept 8 bases outside the gene matches. Germline assignment: CDR1 DFQATT and CDR2 SNEGSKA (reference sequence). The CDR3 region is CSATRTSGSTDEQFF. The DNA of the CDR3 is TGCAGTGCTACTAGGACTAGCGGGAGTACCGATGAGCAGTTCTTC.

The chain couples TRBV4-1 to TRBJ2-7, with TRBD2 matching 10 bases. Germline-derived CDR1 and CDR2 are MGHRA and YSYEKL. Unmatched junction bases numbered 7, after V lost 3 bases and J lost 5 bases. CDR3 length: 15 residues. This chain's CDR3 is CASSQRAGGPDEQYF. In DNA form, the CDR3 reads TGCGCCAGCAGCCAGCGAGCGGGAGGGCCCGACGAGCAGTACTTC.

In this sample, this clonotype turned up a few times. V is TRBV6-5 and J is TRBJ2-5; D unclear. The CDR3 length is 14 residues. The germline V and J ends were trimmed by 0 bases and 1 base, with 6 bases remaining between them. Germline lookup yields CDR1 MNHEY and CDR2 SVGAGI. The CDR3 loop reads CASSYSRIQETQYF. The DNA for the CDR3 is TGTGCCAGCAGTTACTCCCGGATCCAAGAGACCCAGTACTTC.

The chain recombines TRBV5-8 with TRBJ1-2; the D is unclear. V was shortened by 0 bases and J by 6 bases, with 12 bases between the two germline ends. The V gene's germline CDR1 is SGHTS and CDR2 YDEGEE. The CDR3 loop spans 14 amino acids. The DNA for the CDR3 is TGTGCCAGCAGCTTGGAAGGGAGAAAGGATGGCTACACCTTC. Amino acids: CASSLEGRKDGYTF.

In this sample, this clonotype turned up many times. V is TRBV20-1 and J is TRBJ2-7, with 8 bases identical to TRBD2. CDR1 and CDR2 from the germline V gene are DFQATT and SNEGSKA (reference sequence). With V trimmed by 1 base and J by 6 bases, 5 bases remained unmatched. The CDR3 has 13 amino acids. CDR3 amino acids: CSARGTSQGEQYF. In DNA, the CDR3 is TGCAGTGCTAGAGGGACTAGCCAGGGCGAGCAGTACTTC.

This clonotype was detected a few times. J is TRBJ2-1 and V is TRBV20-1; 7 bases fit TRBD2. Looked up from germline, CDR1 is DFQATT and CDR2 is SNEGSKA (reference sequence). Trimming removed 4 bases from V and 6 bases from J; junction bases left unmatched: 9. CDR3 length equals 14 residues. CDR3 amino acids: CSAIAGVVGNEQFF. In DNA, the CDR3 is TGCAGTGCTATTGCGGGGGTGGTTGGCAATGAGCAGTTCTTC.

This clonotype was counted a single time. A much bigger clone sits one base away, suggesting this may be a read error. V is TRBV12-3 or TRBV12-4 and J is TRBJ2-6; TRBD1 aligns across 9 bases. The trim removed 8 bases at V and 1 base at J, leaving 9 bases unmatched. This CDR3 has 17 residues. The CDR3 protein is CASGMDRGRSGANVLTF. The CDR3 region has the DNA TGTGCCAGCGGGATGGACAGGGGAAGGTCTGGGGCCAACGTCCTGACTTTC.

This clonotype was seen a few times. The CDR3 spells CASSFGQSYEQYV. Here the CDR3 DNA reads TGTGCCAGCAGTTTTGGACAGTCCTACGAGCAGTACGTC. V usage is TRBV28 and J usage is TRBJ2-7; D might be TRBD1 (6 bases). The CDR3 runs 13 residues. Germline CDR1 is MDHEN and CDR2 is SYDVKM. V lost 3 bases and J 1 base, leaving 7 bases between the germline ends.

The CDR3 sequence is CASSKWTSGGTDTQYF. The CDR3, as DNA: TGTGCCAGCAGCAAATGGACTAGCGGGGGTACAGATACGCAGTATTTT. The V call is TRBV7-9, the J call TRBJ2-3; TRBD2 aligns across 13 bases. CDR1 and CDR2 (germline): SEHNR, FQNEAQ (reference sequence). This CDR3 is built from 16 residues. Trimming at V came to 5 bases and at J to 3 bases, leaving 5 bases not matched to a gene.

This sequence joins TRBV9 and TRBJ2-3; TRBD2 is a possible D gene (6 bases). The germline CDR1 and CDR2 sequences are SGDLS and YYNGEE. V gave up 4 bases and J gave up 2 bases, with 14 bases separating them. The CDR3 totals 15 residues. The chain's CDR3 is CASSRQRVSTDTQYF. Written as DNA, the CDR3 is TGTGCCAGCAGCAGGCAGCGGGTTTCCACAGATACGCAGTATTTT.

The chain carries TRBV12-3 or TRBV12-4 and TRBJ2-2; 7 bases agree with TRBD1. V trimming: 6 bases; J trimming: 3 bases; junction bases outside the gene matches: 10. The CDR3 consists of 16 residues. CDR3: CASSPGTAAYTGELFF. In DNA, the CDR3 is TGTGCCAGCAGCCCAGGGACAGCTGCTTACACCGGGGAGCTGTTTTTT.

The chain has TRBV6-5 and TRBJ1-1; 9 bases fit TRBD1. This CDR3 has 16 amino acids. Germline V gene sequence: CDR1 MNHEY, CDR2 SVGAGI. V lost 2 bases and J lost 0; bases outside the gene matches: 4. CDR3 in amino acids: CASSYRGQGMNTEAFF. The CDR3 DNA reads as TGTGCCAGCAGTTACCGAGGACAGGGGATGAACACTGAAGCTTTCTTT.